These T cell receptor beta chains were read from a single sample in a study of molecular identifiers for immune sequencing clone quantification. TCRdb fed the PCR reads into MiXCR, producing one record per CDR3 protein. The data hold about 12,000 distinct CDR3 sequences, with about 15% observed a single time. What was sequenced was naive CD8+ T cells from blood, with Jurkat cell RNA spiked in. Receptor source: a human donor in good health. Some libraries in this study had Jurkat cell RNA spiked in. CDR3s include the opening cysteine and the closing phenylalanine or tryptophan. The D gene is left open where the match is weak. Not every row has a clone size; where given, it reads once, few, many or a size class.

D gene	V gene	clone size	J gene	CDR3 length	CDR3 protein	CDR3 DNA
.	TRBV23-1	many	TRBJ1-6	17	CASSQDTGKSYNSPLHF	TGCGCCAGCAGTCAAGACACAGGGAAATCCTATAATTCACCCCTCCACTTT
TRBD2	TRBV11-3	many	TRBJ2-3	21	CASSSDDGLAGGWDSTDTQYF	TGTGCCAGCAGCTCAGACGATGGACTAGCGGGAGGCTGGGATAGCACAGATACGCAGTATTTT
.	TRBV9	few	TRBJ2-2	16	CASSGGPGLNTGELFF	TGTGCCAGCAGCGGCGGTCCAGGACTCAACACCGGGGAGCTGTTTTTT
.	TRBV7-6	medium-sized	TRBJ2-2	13	CASSLSSPGELFF	TGTGCCAGCAGCTTATCTAGCCCCGGGGAGCTGTTTTTT
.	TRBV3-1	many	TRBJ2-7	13	CASSQGGPYEQYF	TGTGCCAGCAGCCAAGGCGGGCCCTACGAGCAGTACTTC
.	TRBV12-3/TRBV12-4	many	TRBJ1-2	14	CASTPGGANYGYTF	TGTGCCAGCACCCCGGGGGGGGCTAACTATGGCTACACCTTC
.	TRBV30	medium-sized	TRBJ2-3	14	CAWGGSPITDTQYF	TGTGCCTGGGGAGGTTCCCCCATCACAGATACGCAGTATTTT
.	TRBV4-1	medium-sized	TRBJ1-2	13	CASSQQLNYGYTF	TGCGCCAGCAGCCAACAGCTTAACTATGGCTACACCTTC
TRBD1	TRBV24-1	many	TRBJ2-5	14	CATSDFTGEETQYF	TGTGCCACCAGTGATTTTACAGGGGAAGAGACCCAGTACTTC
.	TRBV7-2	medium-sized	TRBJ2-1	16	CASSLDGRSASNEQFF	TGTGCCAGCAGCTTAGACGGGCGGTCGGCCTCCAATGAGCAGTTCTTC
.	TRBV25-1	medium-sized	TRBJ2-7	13	CASRPGDSYEQYF	TGTGCCAGCAGACCCGGGGACTCCTACGAGCAGTACTTC
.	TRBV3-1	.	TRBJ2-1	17	CASSPTGADLTYNEQSF	TGTGCCAGCAGCCCCACAGGAGCGGACCTTACCTACAATGAGCAGTCCTTC
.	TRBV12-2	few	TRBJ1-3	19	CASRPPGGTRRDSGNTIYF	TGTGCAAGTCGCCCCCCAGGGGGCACCCGTCGAGACTCTGGAAACACCATATATTTT
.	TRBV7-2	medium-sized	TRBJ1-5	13	CASSGIGGQPQHF	TGTGCCAGCAGCGGGATAGGAGGTCAGCCCCAGCATTTT
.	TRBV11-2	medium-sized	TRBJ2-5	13	CASSHDPLQTQYF	TGTGCCAGCAGCCACGACCCACTTCAGACCCAGTACTTC
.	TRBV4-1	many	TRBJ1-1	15	CASSQSPGGFTGAFF	TGCGCCAGCAGCCAAAGCCCTGGGGGGTTTACCGGAGCTTTCTTT
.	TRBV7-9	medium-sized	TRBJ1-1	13	CASDRPSNTEAFF	TGTGCCAGCGATCGGCCGTCTAACACTGAAGCTTTCTTT
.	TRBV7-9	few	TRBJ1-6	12	CASSQGYSPLHF	TGTGCCAGCAGCCAAGGGTATTCACCCCTCCACTTT
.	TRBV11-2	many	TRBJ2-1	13	CASSSLSWDEQFF	TGTGCCAGCAGCTCCCTGTCATGGGATGAGCAGTTCTTC
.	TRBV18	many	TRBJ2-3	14	CASSPETDKDTQYF	TGTGCCAGCTCACCGGAGACAGATAAAGATACGCAGTATTTT
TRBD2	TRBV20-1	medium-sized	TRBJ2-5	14	CSARGSGVQETQYF	TGCAGTGCTAGGGGTAGCGGGGTTCAAGAGACCCAGTACTTC
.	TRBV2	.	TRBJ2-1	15	CASITRPTWVDEQFF	TGTGCCAGCATCACCAGACCCACCTGGGTCGATGAGCAGTTCTTC
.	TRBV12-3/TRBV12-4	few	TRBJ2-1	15	CASSWTRKSYNEQFF	TGTGCCAGCAGTTGGACACGTAAATCCTACAATGAGCAGTTCTTC
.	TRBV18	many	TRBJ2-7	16	CASSPPGRRDPYEQYF	TGTGCCAGCTCACCTCCGGGACGTAGGGATCCCTACGAGCAGTACTTC
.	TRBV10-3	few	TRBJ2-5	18	CAISEVQEGPWVVETQYF	TGTGCCATCAGTGAGGTCCAGGAGGGTCCATGGGTGGTTGAGACCCAGTACTTC
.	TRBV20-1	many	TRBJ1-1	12	CSAREENTEAFF	TGCAGTGCTAGGGAGGAGAACACTGAAGCTTTCTTT
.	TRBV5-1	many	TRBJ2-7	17	CASSLSSFPTATYEQYF	TGCGCCAGCAGCTTGAGTTCTTTCCCGACAGCCACCTACGAGCAGTACTTC
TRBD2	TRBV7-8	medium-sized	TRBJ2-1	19	CASSLGLAGSVSSYNEQFF	TGTGCCAGCAGCTTGGGACTAGCGGGATCAGTTAGCTCCTACAATGAGCAGTTCTTC
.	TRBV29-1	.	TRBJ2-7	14	CSAVGGFGSYEQYF	TGCAGCGCCGTCGGGGGCTTTGGCTCCTACGAGCAGTACTTC
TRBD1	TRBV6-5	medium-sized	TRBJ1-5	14	CASSYVGGVQPQHF	TGTGCCAGCAGTTACGTAGGGGGCGTTCAGCCCCAGCATTTT
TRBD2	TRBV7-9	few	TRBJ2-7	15	CASSPPASGAYEQYF	TGTGCCAGCAGCCCCCCTGCTAGCGGAGCCTACGAGCAGTACTTC
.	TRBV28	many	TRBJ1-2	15	CASSPWADRNYGYTF	TGTGCCAGCAGTCCCTGGGCGGACAGAAACTATGGCTACACCTTC
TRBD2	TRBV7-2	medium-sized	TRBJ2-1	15	CASRLIAGGPDEQFF	TGTGCCAGCAGATTAATAGCGGGAGGGCCTGATGAGCAGTTCTTC
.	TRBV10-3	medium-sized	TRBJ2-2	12	CAIRQNTGELFF	TGTGCCATCCGACAGAACACCGGGGAGCTGTTTTTT
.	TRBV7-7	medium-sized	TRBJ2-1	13	CASSTSSYNEQFF	TGTGCCAGCAGCACCTCCTCCTACAATGAGCAGTTCTTC
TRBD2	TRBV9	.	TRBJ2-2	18	CASSPTSGSPRYTGELSF	TGTGCCAGCAGCCCGACTAGCGGGAGTCCCCGGTACACCGGGGAGCTGTCTTTT
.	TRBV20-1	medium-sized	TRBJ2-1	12	CSMTDKNNEQFF	TGCAGTATGACGGACAAGAACAATGAGCAGTTCTTC
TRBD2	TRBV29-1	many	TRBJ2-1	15	CSANLAGGTYNEQFF	TGCAGCGCGAACCTAGCGGGAGGAACCTACAATGAGCAGTTCTTC
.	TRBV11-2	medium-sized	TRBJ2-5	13	CASSQTRPETQYF	TGTGCCAGCAGCCAGACCCGGCCGGAGACCCAGTACTTC
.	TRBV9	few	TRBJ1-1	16	CASSPWVTTGNTEAFF	TGTGCCAGCAGCCCCTGGGTAACCACAGGGAATACTGAAGCTTTCTTT
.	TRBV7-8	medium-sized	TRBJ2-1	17	CASSLEGGGSLYNEQFF	TGTGCCAGCAGCTTAGAAGGGGGCGGGAGTCTCTACAATGAGCAGTTCTTC
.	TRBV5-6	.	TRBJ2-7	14	CASSPGQTLYEQYF	TGTGCCAGCAGCCCTGGACAGACCCTCTACGAGCAGTACTTC
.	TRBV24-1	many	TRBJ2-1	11	CATSEYNEQFF	TGTGCCACCAGTGAGTACAATGAGCAGTTCTTC
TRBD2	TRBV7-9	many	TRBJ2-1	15	CASSFGLAGNNEQFF	TGTGCCAGCAGCTTTGGGCTAGCGGGGAACAATGAGCAGTTCTTC
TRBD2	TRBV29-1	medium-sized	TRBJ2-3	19	CSVAGQWVTSGNYTDTQYF	TGCAGCGTCGCCGGACAGTGGGTGACTAGCGGGAATTACACAGATACGCAGTATTTT
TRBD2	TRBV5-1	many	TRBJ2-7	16	CASSLEGGRVLYEQYF	TGCGCCAGCAGCTTGGAAGGCGGGAGGGTGCTTTACGAGCAGTACTTC
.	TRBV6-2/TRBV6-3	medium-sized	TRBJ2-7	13	CASSIGLSYEQYF	TGTGCCAGTAGTATAGGACTCTCCTACGAGCAGTACTTC